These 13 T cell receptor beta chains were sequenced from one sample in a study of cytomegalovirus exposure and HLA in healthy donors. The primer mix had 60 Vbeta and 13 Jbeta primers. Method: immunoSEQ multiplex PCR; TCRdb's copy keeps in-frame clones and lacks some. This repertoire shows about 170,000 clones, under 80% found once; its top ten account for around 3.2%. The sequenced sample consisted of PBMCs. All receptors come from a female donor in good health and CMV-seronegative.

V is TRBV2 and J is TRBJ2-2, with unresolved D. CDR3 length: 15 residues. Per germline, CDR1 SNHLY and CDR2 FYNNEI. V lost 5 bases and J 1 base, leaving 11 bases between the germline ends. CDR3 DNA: TGTGCCAGCAGTCGCCCACCAGAGAACACCGGGGAGCTGTTTTTT. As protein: CASSRPPENTGELFF.

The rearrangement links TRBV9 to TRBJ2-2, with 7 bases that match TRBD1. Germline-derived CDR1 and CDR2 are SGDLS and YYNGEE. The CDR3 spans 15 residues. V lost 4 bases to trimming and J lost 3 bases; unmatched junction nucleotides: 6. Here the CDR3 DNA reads TGTGCCAGCAGCATTTCAACAGGGGACACCGGGGAGCTGTTTTTT. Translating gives CASSISTGDTGELFF.

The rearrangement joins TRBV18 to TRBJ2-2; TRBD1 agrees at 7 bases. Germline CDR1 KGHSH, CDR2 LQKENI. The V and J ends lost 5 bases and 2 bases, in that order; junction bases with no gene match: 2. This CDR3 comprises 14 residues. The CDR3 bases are TGTGCCAGCTCAGGACAGGCTAACACCGGGGAGCTGTTTTTT. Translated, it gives CASSGQANTGELFF.

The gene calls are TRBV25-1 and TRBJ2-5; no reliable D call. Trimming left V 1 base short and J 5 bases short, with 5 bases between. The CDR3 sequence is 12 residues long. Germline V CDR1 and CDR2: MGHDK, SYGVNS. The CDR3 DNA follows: TGTGCCAGCAGTGAATCCAGTGAGACCCAGTACTTC. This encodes CASSESSETQYF.

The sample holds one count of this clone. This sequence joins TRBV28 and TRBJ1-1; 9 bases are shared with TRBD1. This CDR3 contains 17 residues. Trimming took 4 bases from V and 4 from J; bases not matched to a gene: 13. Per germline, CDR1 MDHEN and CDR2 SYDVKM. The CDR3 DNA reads TGTGCCAGCAGTTCCCCCTTTTACAGGGGGCGGGGCACTGAAGCTTTCTTT. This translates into CASSSPFYRGRGTEAFF.

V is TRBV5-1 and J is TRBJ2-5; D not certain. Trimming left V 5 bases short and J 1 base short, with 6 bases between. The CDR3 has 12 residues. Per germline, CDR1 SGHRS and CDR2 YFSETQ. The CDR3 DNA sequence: TGCGCCAGCAGAAGCTCCCAAGAGACCCAGTACTTC. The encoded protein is CASRSSQETQYF.

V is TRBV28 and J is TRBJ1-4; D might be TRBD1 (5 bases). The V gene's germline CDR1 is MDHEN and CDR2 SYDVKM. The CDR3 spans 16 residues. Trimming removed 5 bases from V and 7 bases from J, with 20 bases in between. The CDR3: CASSRRQSTRLEKLFF. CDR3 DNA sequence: TGTGCCAGCAGTAGAAGACAGAGCACCCGTCTTGAAAAACTGTTTTTT. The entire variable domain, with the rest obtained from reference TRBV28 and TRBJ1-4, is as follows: DVKVTQSSRYLVKRTGEKVFLECVQDMDHENMFWYRQDPGLGLRLIYFSYDVKMKEKGDIPEGYSVSREKKERFSLILESASTNQTSMYLCASSRRQSTRLEKLFFGSGTQLSVL.

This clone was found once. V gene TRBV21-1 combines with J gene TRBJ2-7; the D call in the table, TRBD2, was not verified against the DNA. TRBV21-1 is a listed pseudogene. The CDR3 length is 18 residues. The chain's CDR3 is CASSKAGDSQKTTYEQYF. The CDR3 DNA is TGTGCCAGCAGCAAAGCAGGGGACTCCCAGAAGACAACCTACGAGCAGTACTTC.

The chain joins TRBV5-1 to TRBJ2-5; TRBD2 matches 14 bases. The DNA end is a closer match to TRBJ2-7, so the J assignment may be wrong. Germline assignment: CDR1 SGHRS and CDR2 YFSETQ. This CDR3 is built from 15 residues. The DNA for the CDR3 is TGCGCCAGCAGCTCGGGACTAGCGGGAGTGGTCGAGCAGTACTTC. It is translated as CASSSGLAGVVEQYF.

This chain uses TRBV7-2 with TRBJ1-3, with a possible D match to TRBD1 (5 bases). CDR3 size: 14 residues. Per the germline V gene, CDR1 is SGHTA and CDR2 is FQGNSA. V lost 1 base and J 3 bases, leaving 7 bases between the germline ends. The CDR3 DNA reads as TGTGCCAGCAGCTTAGACAGGTTTGGAAACACCATATATTTT. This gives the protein CASSLDRFGNTIYF.

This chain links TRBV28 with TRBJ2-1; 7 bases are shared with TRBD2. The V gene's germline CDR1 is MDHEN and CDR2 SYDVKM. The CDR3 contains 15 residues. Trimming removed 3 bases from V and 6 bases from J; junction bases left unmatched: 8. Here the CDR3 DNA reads TGTGCCAGCAGTTTTGGGCGGGAGATGGGCAATGAGCAGTTCTTC. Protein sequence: CASSFGREMGNEQFF.

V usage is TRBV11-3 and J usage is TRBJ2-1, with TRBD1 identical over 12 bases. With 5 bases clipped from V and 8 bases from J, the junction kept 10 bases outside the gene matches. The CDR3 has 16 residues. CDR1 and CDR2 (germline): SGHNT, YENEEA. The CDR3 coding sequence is TGTGCCAGCAGCCTCTCCGGGACAGGGGGCTCCCATGAGCAGTTCTTC. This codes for CASSLSGTGGSHEQFF.

The CDR3 reads CASSSSEERGGGETQYF. In nucleotides, the CDR3 is TGCGCCAGCAGCTCCTCCGAGGAGCGGGGGGGAGGAGAGACCCAGTACTTC. V is TRBV5-1 and J is TRBJ2-5; 10 bases match TRBD2. The CDR3 sequence is 17 residues long. The germline CDR1 and CDR2 sequences are SGHRS and YFSETQ. The V and J ends lost 3 bases and 4 bases, in that order; junction bases with no gene match: 12.